Below are 4 T cell receptor beta chains sequenced from a single sample in a study of blood T cell dynamics during melanoma immunotherapy. The time point: week 3, after first cycle of checkpoint inhibitor. Assay used: immunoSEQ multiplex PCR; TCRdb lists only in-frame clones, some missing. This table has over 15,000 clones, 70% to 90% appearing once. Sample: blood, taken from a patient treated with checkpoint blockade. Receptor source: a human donor with melanoma.

This clone was seen just once. V is TRBV27 and J is TRBJ2-5; TRBD2 matches 14 bases. In germline, CDR1 is MNHEY, CDR2 SMNVEV (reference sequence). V was pared by 6 bases and J by 5 bases, with 11 bases of the junction left unmatched. The CDR3 has 17 amino acids. The CDR3 protein is CASSLGSGLAGAETQYF. For the CDR3, the DNA is TGTGCCAGCAGCCTGGGTTCGGGACTAGCGGGAGCTGAGACCCAGTACTTC.

V and J are TRBV19 and TRBJ2-5; 9 bases map to TRBD2. Germline-derived CDR1 and CDR2 are LNHDA and SQIVND (reference sequence). The length of the CDR3 is 13 residues. Losses at the gene ends were 10 bases for V and 3 bases for J; bases not matched to a gene: 6. This CDR3 reads CAKGASGEETQYF. CDR3 sequence (DNA): TGTGCCAAAGGGGCTAGCGGGGAAGAGACCCAGTACTTC. Looking up the rest from reference TRBV19 and TRBJ2-5 gives the full variable domain: DGGITQSPKYLFRKEGQNVTLSCEQNLNHDAMYWYRQDPGQGLRLIYYSQIVNDFQKGDIAEGYSVSREKKESFPLTVTSAQKNPTAFYLCAKGASGEETQYFGPGTRLLVL.

CDR3 DNA sequence: TGTGCCAGCAGCCAAGATAGGATTAGAGGGTTAGATGAGCAGTTCTTC. The encoded protein is CASSQDRIRGLDEQFF. The gene calls are TRBV14 and TRBJ2-1; a weak D match, TRBD2 (5 bases). This CDR3 is built from 16 residues. The germline gives CDR1 SGHDN, CDR2 FVKESK. Trimming shortened V by 0 bases and J by 8 bases, and 17 bases separated the two germline ends. The variable domain in full, with the rest retrieved from reference TRBV14 and TRBJ2-1, is EAGVTQFPSHSVIEKGQTVTLRCDPISGHDNLYWYRRVMGKEIKFLLHFVKESKQDESGMPNNRFLAERTGGTYSTLKVQPAELEDSGVYFCASSQDRIRGLDEQFFGPGTRLTVL.

In this sample, this clone turned up a few times. The chain combines TRBV4-2 with TRBJ2-3; 7 bases agree with TRBD2. In germline, CDR1 is LGHNA, CDR2 YNFKEQ. CDR3 length: 16 amino acids. Trimming at V came to 0 bases and at J to 4 bases, leaving 7 bases not matched to a gene. This CDR3 is CASSQDPGEGSDTQYF. CDR3 bases: TGTGCCAGCAGCCAAGATCCGGGGGAGGGGTCAGATACGCAGTATTTT.